Presented here are 13 T cell receptor beta chains from one specimen sequenced in a study of long-term antiretroviral therapy in people with HIV. Sequencing used immunoSEQ v3.0 at survey level. The protocol was immunoSEQ multiplex PCR, while the TCRdb copy is restricted to in-frame clones and leaves out a portion. The sample lists some 25,000 clones, just over 85% occurring once. The input for sequencing was unsorted PBMCs, taken around 4.5 years after starting antiretroviral therapy. The receptors shown here come from a man younger than 40 with HIV.

The chain uses TRBV25-1 and TRBJ1-4; D is uncertain. V dropped 6 bases and J dropped 5 bases, with 13 bases sitting between them. Germline CDR1 reads MGHDK; CDR2 reads SYGVNS. The CDR3 totals 14 residues. The CDR3 loop reads CASRQTDNNEKLFF. The CDR3 DNA sequence: TGTGCCAGCAGGCAGACTGACAACAATGAAAAACTGTTTTTT.

The chain has TRBV29-1 and TRBJ2-7, with D possibly matching TRBD2 (6 bases). Trimming pared 7 bases from V and 4 bases from J, leaving 20 bases between. This CDR3 contains 14 residues. Germline CDR1 reads SQVTM; CDR2 reads ANQGSEA. CDR3 region: CSATGTQERYEQYF. The CDR3, as DNA: TGCAGCGCTACCGGGACTCAAGAGCGGTACGAGCAGTACTTC.

The J gene is TRBJ2-1, the V gene TRBV27, with D perhaps TRBD2 (5 bases). Between the trimmed V and J ends, which lost 1 base and 10 bases, there was a span of 8 bases. In germline, CDR1 is MNHEY, CDR2 SMNVEV (reference sequence). There are 12 residues in the CDR3. CDR3 nucleotide sequence: TGTGCCAGCAGTTTATTTGGGGAGGAGCAGTTCTTC. Its translation is CASSLFGEEQFF.

The rearrangement links TRBV6-1 to TRBJ2-1; no clear D gene. The CDR3 length is 13 residues. V shed 1 base and J shed 9 bases, with 10 bases lying between them. The germline V gene has CDR1 MNHNS and CDR2 SASEGT. CDR3 nucleotides: TGTGCCAGCAGTGAAGTCAAGGTTGGTGAGCAGTTCTTC. Translated: CASSEVKVGEQFF.

This sequence joins TRBV6-5 and TRBJ2-4; a weak D match, TRBD1 (6 bases). V lost 6 bases and J 6 bases, leaving 18 bases between the germline ends. The germline CDR1 and CDR2 sequences are MNHEY and SVGAGI. This CDR3 is built from 15 residues. This CDR3 is CASSKRQGFGNIQYF. The CDR3 coding sequence is TGTGCCAGCAGCAAAAGGCAGGGGTTTGGAAACATTCAGTACTTC.

The J gene is TRBJ1-3, the V gene TRBV5-8, with D hard to call. Deletions cut 6 bases from V and 2 bases from J, with 15 bases between. Germline CDR1 reads SGHTS; CDR2 reads YDEGEE. CDR3 size: 15 residues. The CDR3 region is CASKQFVGAGNTIYF. The CDR3 bases are TGTGCCAGCAAGCAATTCGTCGGGGCTGGAAACACCATATATTTT.

J is TRBJ2-7 and V is TRBV4-3; tentatively, D is TRBD1 (6 bases). Germline values: CDR1 LGHNA, CDR2 YSLEER. The CDR3 spans 17 residues. V dropped 4 bases and J dropped 4 bases, with 23 bases sitting between them. Here the CDR3 reads CASSRDIHPDALYEQYF. CDR3 coding DNA: TGCGCCAGCAGCCGGGACATCCACCCAGACGCGCTATACGAGCAGTACTTC.

V and J are TRBV15 and TRBJ1-1, with a possible D match to TRBD1 (5 bases). Trimming stripped 5 bases from V and 4 bases from J, with 17 bases between. The germline V gene encodes CDR1 LNHNV and CDR2 YYDKDF (reference sequence). The CDR3 totals 15 residues. The CDR3 nucleotides read TGTGCCACCAGCGGAGGGAGGGACGCCACCACTGAAGCTTTCTTT. Translated, it gives CATSGGRDATTEAFF.

The J gene is TRBJ1-1, the V gene TRBV19; the D gene is possibly TRBD1 (6 bases). From germline, CDR1 is LNHDA and CDR2 SQIVND (reference sequence). The V and J ends lost 2 bases and 4 bases respectively, with 14 bases between them. The CDR3 is 15 residues long. The CDR3 DNA sequence: TGTGCCAGTAGTATAAGGGGGGGTAGGGGCACTGAAGCTTTCTTT. Its protein product is CASSIRGGRGTEAFF.

For the CDR3, the DNA is TGTGCCATCAGCGGAGCTGCGAGCACAGATACGCAGTATTTT. Encoded protein: CAISGAASTDTQYF. The chain recombines TRBV10-3 with TRBJ2-3; unclear D gene. Germline V gene sequence: CDR1 ENHRY, CDR2 SYGVKD. V lost 6 bases to trimming and J lost 0 bases, with 10 bases between them. This CDR3 is 14 amino acids long.

The chain joins TRBV4-2 to TRBJ2-3; D assignment may be TRBD1 or TRBD2 (5 bases each). The germline V and J ends were trimmed by 1 base and 10 bases, with 6 bases remaining between them. The CDR3 covers 11 residues. Germline CDR1 reads LGHNA; CDR2 reads YNFKEQ. The CDR3 DNA reads as TGTGCCAGCAGCCAAGGGGGGTCGCAGTATTTT. It specifies CASSQGGSQYF.

The V call is TRBV27, the J call TRBJ2-7; 9 positions match TRBD1. The CDR3 spans 16 residues. In germline, CDR1 is MNHEY, CDR2 SMNVEV (reference sequence). J gave up 3 bases and V 6 bases, and 12 bases lay outside the gene matches. The CDR3 region has the DNA TGTGCCAGCAGAGCTACTATCCGGGACAGGGTCTACGAGCAGTACTTC. Encoded protein: CASRATIRDRVYEQYF.

The chain employs TRBV2 and TRBJ2-7; D possibly matches TRBD1 or TRBD2 (5 bases each). CDR1 and CDR2 from the germline V gene are SNHLY and FYNNEI. The germline V and J ends were trimmed by 9 bases and 4 bases, with 25 bases remaining between them. This CDR3 comprises 16 residues. CDR3 in amino acids: CASLTGTRTGPYEQYF. The CDR3 nucleotides are TGTGCCAGTCTTACGGGGACCCGAACCGGCCCTTACGAGCAGTACTTC. The whole variable domain, remainder taken from reference TRBV2 and TRBJ2-7, is EPEVTQTPSHQVTQMGQEVILRCVPISNHLYFYWYRQILGQKVEFLVSFYNNEISEKSEIFDDQFSVERPDGSNFTLKIRSTKLEDSAMYFCASLTGTRTGPYEQYFGPGTRLTVT.